Below, 11 T cell receptor beta chains from the same sample are listed, as sequenced in a study of cytomegalovirus exposure and HLA in healthy donors. Assay: immunoSEQ multiplex PCR; the TCRdb copy retains only in-frame clones and omits some. The sample has around 150,000 clones, about 89% seen once; the top ten hold 3%. The sample taken for sequencing was PBMCs. The origin of the receptors is a woman aged 18-35 years in good health and CMV-seropositive.

In this sample, this clone turned up once. The J gene is TRBJ2-1, the V gene TRBV28, with 9 nucleotides matching TRBD2. Per germline, CDR1 MDHEN and CDR2 SYDVKM. CDR3 length: 15 amino acids. With V trimmed by 5 bases and J by 8 bases, 10 bases remained unmatched. The CDR3 coding sequence is TGTGCCAGCAGTCCGATAGCGGGAGTGGTCGATGAGCAGTTCTTC. Translated, it gives CASSPIAGVVDEQFF.

This sequence joins TRBV7-9 and TRBJ1-2, with 8 bases identical to TRBD1. J lost 4 bases, V lost 5 bases, and 6 bases had no gene match. There are 14 residues in the CDR3. Germline V gives CDR1 SEHNR, CDR2 FQNEAQ (reference sequence). DNA for the CDR3: TGTGCCAGCAGCCTGGGGGGGACAGGCTATGGCTACACCTTC. It codes for CASSLGGTGYGYTF.

This chain uses TRBV28 with TRBJ2-1; 9 positions match TRBD1. The CDR3 is 17 amino acids. Germline V gives CDR1 MDHEN, CDR2 SYDVKM. With 3 bases clipped from V and 7 bases from J, the junction kept 13 bases outside the gene matches. The CDR3 bases are TGTGCCAGCAGTTTGTCCCCCGGACAGGGGATGACGAATGAGCAGTTCTTC. Its protein product is CASSLSPGQGMTNEQFF. Drawing the rest from reference TRBV28 and TRBJ2-1, the complete variable domain is DVKVTQSSRYLVKRTGEKVFLECVQDMDHENMFWYRQDPGLGLRLIYFSYDVKMKEKGDIPEGYSVSREKKERFSLILESASTNQTSMYLCASSLSPGQGMTNEQFFGPGTRLTVL.

The J gene is TRBJ2-7, the V gene TRBV7-9; tentatively, D is TRBD1 (5 bases). The CDR3 extends over 13 amino acids. With 4 bases removed from V and 0 bases from J, the gap between germline ends came to 7 bases. The germline V gene has CDR1 SEHNR and CDR2 FQNEAQ (reference sequence). CDR3 amino acids: CASSYRSSYEQYF. The CDR3 region has the DNA TGTGCCAGCAGCTACAGGAGCTCCTACGAGCAGTACTTC.

The CDR3 here is CASSYPSYSYEQYF. CDR3 in DNA: TGTGCCAGCAGTTACCCGAGCTACTCCTACGAGCAGTACTTC. The J gene is TRBJ2-7, the V gene TRBV6-5; D ambiguous. Trimming removed 2 bases at V and 0 bases at J, with 8 bases between. This CDR3 is built from 14 residues. Germline assignment: CDR1 MNHEY and CDR2 SVGAGI.

The V call is TRBV7-2, the J call TRBJ2-3, with a weak D call TRBD2 (6 bases). The CDR3 contains 15 residues. The V gene's germline CDR1 is SGHTA and CDR2 FQGNSA. Trimming pared 4 bases from V and 1 base from J, leaving 12 bases between. The CDR3 nucleotides read TGTGCCAGCAGCTCCGAGGGACTCGGCACAGATACGCAGTATTTT. This sequence encodes CASSSEGLGTDTQYF.

This chain joins TRBV27 and TRBJ1-2; D is unclear. Germline V gene lookup returns CDR1 MNHEY and CDR2 SMNVEV (reference sequence). V lost 8 bases, J lost 5 bases, and 18 bases lay in between. The CDR3 totals 14 residues. The CDR3 region is CASGPGMPTYGYTF. The CDR3 DNA reads as TGTGCCAGCGGTCCCGGAATGCCGACATATGGCTACACCTTC.

The chain joins TRBV7-2 to TRBJ2-7; weak D call: TRBD2 (5 bases). The ends were cut back, 7 bases at V and 0 bases at J, with 13 bases in the middle. Germline loops: CDR1 SGHTA, CDR2 FQGNSA. CDR3 length: 14 residues. The CDR3 is CASTPGLSSYEQYF. The CDR3 nucleotides are TGTGCCAGCACCCCGGGGTTAAGCTCCTACGAGCAGTACTTC.

J is TRBJ2-3 and V is TRBV7-2; 10 nucleotides agree with TRBD2. V lost 4 bases and J lost 2; bases outside the gene matches: 6. This CDR3 comprises 16 residues. Germline CDR1 SGHTA, CDR2 FQGNSA. CDR3 sequence reads: CASSYDSGRPTDTQYF. The CDR3 DNA follows: TGTGCCAGCAGCTACGATAGCGGGAGGCCCACAGATACGCAGTATTTT.

This rearrangement joins TRBV7-6 to TRBJ2-7; D perhaps matches TRBD2 (6 bases). V lost 2 bases and J lost 2, with 10 bases in between. This CDR3 has 14 amino acids. Germline lookup yields CDR1 SGHVS and CDR2 FNYEAQ. The CDR3 reads CASSLNAGTYEQYF. As DNA, the CDR3 is TGTGCCAGCAGCTTAAATGCGGGAACCTACGAGCAGTACTTC.

The count of this clone is one. V and J are TRBV7-2 and TRBJ2-7; 8 bases agree with TRBD1. Unmatched junction bases numbered 9, after V lost 3 bases and J lost 2 bases. Per germline, CDR1 SGHTA and CDR2 FQGNSA. The CDR3 has 16 amino acids. CDR3 bases: TGTGCCAGCAGCTTTACCGGGACAGGTCCCCCCTACGAGCAGTACTTC. It yields the protein CASSFTGTGPPYEQYF. Full variable domain (outside the CDR3, taken from reference TRBV7-2 and TRBJ2-7): GAGVSQSPSNKVTEKGKDVELRCDPISGHTALYWYRQSLGQGLEFLIYFQGNSAPDKSGLPSDRFSAERTGGSVSTLTIQRTQQEDSAVYLCASSFTGTGPPYEQYFGPGTRLTVT.